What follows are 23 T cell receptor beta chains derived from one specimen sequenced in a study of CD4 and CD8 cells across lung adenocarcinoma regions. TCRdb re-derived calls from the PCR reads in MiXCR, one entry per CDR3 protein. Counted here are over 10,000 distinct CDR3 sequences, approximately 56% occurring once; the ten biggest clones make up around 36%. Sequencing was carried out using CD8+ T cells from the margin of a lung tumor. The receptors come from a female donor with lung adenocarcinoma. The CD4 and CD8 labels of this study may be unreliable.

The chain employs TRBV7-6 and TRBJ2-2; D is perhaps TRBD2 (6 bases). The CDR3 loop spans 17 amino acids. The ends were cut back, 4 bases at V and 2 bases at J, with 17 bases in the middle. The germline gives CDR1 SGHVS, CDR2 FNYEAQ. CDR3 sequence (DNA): TGTGCCAGCAGCTCCCCCCGGGGGACGATTAACACCGGGGAGCTGTTTTTT. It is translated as CASSSPRGTINTGELFF.

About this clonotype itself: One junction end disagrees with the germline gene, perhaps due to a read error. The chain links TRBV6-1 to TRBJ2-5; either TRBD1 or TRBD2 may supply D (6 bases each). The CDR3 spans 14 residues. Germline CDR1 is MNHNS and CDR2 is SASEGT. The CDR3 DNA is TGTGCGAGCAGTGGGGGCCGGGGGCCAGAGACCCAGTACTTC. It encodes CASSGGRGPETQYF.

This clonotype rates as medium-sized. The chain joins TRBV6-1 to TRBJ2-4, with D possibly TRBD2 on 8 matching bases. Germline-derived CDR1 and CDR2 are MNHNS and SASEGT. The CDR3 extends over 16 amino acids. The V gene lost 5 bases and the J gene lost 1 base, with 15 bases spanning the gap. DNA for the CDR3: TGTGCCAGCAGTCGGGAGGGGGCAGGGGCCAAAAACATTCAGTACTTC. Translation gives CASSREGAGAKNIQYF.

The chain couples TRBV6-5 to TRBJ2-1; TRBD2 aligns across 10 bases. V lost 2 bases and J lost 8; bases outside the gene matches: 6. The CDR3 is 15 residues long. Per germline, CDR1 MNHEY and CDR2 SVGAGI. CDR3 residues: CASSYRTSGFHEQFF. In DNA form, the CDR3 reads TGTGCCAGCAGTTACAGGACTAGCGGATTTCATGAGCAGTTCTTC.

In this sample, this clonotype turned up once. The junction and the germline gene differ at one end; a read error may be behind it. CDR3 in amino acids: CASSVWGLPTKNTQYF. The CDR3 DNA follows: TGTGCCAGCAGTGTTTGGGGGCTGCCAACCAAAAACACGCAGTACTTT. This chain connects TRBV6-1 to TRBJ2-4; TRBD1 might be the D (6 bases). The CDR3 extends over 16 amino acids. Germline CDR1 MNHNS, CDR2 SASEGT.

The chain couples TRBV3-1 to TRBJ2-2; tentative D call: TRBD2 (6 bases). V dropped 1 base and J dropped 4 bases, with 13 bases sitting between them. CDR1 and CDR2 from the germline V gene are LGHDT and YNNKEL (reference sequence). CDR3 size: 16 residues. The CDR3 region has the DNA TGTGCCAGCAGCCAAGTTTCCCTCGGGGGCACCGGGGAGCTGTTTTTT. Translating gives CASSQVSLGGTGELFF.

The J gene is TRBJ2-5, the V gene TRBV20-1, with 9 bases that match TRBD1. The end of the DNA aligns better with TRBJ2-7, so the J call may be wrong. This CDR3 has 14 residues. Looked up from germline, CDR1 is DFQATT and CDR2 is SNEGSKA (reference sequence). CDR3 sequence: CSATFGQGTYEQYF. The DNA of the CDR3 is TGCAGTGCTACCTTTGGACAGGGGACCTACGAGCAGTACTTC.

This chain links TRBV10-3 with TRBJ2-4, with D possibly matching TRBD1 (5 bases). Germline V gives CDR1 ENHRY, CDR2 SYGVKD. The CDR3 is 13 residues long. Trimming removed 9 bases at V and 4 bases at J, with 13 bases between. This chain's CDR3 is CAMGLCSKNIQYF. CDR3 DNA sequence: TGTGCCATGGGGCTGTGTTCGAAAAACATTCAGTACTTC.

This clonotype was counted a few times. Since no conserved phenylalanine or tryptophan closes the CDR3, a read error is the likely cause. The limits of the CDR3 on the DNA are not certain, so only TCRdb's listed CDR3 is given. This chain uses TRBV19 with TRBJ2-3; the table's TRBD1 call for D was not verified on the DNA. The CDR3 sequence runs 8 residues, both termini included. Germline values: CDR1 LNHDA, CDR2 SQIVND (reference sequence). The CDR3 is CAYEIIHR.

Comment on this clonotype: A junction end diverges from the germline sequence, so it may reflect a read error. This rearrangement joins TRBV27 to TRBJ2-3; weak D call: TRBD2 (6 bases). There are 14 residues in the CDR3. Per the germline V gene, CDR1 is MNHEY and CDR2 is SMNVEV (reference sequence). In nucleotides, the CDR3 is TGTGCGGGCCGCTGGGGCGGGGTCCCAGAGACGCAGTACTTT. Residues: CAGRWGGVPETQYF.

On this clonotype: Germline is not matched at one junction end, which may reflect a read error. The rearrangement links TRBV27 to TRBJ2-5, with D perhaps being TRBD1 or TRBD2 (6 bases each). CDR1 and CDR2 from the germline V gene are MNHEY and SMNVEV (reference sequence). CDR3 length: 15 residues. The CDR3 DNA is TGTGCCAGGAGTTTCGGGGGCCCTGACGCAGAGACCCAGTATTTC. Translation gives CARSFGGPDAETQYF.

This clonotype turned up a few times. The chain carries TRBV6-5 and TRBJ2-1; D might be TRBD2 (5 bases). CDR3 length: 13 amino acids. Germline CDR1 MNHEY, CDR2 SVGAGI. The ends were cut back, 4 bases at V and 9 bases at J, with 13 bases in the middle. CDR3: CASSWARRAEQFF. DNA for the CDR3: TGTGCCAGCAGTTGGGCTAGGCGGGCTGAGCAGTTCTTC.

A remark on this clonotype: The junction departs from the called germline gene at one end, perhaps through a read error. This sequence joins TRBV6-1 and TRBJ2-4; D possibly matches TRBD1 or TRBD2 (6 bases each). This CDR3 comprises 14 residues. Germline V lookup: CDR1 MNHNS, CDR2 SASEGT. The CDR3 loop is CAGREAGGKNTQYF. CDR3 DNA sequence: TGTGCCGGCAGGGAGGCCGGGGGCAAAAATACGCAGTACTTC.

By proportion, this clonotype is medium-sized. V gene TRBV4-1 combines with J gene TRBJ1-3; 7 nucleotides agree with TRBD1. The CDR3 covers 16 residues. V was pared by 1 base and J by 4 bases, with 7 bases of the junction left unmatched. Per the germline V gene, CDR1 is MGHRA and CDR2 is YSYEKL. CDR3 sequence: CASSQGDSLRGNTIYF. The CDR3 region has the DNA TGCGCCAGCAGCCAAGGGGACAGCTTGCGAGGAAACACCATATATTTT.

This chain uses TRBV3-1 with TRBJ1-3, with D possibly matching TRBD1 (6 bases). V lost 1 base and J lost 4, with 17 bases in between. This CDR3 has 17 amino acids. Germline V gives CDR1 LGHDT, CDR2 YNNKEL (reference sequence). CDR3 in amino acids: CASSQVGGGARGNTIYF. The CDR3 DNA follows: TGTGCCAGCAGCCAAGTTGGTGGGGGCGCGAGAGGAAACACCATATATTTT.

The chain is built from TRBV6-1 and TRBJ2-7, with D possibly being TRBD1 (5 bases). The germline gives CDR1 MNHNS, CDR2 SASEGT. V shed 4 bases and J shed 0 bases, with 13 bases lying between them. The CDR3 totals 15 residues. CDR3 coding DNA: TGTGCCAGCAGTGTACAGGCGTTTAGCTCCTACGAGCAGTACTTC. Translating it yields CASSVQAFSSYEQYF.

The CDR3 spells CSAREAKRRTEAFF. DNA for the CDR3: TGCAGTGCTAGGGAGGCCAAAAGGCGCACTGAAGCTTTCTTT. This sequence joins TRBV20-1 and TRBJ1-1; D call uncertain. The V and J ends lost 3 bases and 4 bases respectively, with 15 bases between them. The germline gives CDR1 DFQATT, CDR2 SNEGSKA (reference sequence). CDR3 length equals 14 residues.

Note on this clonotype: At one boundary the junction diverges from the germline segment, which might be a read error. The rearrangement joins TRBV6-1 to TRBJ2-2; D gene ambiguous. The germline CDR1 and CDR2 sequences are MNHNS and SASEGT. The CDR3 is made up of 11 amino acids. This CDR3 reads CASWSTDTLYF. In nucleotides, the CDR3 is TGTGCCAGTTGGTCCACAGATACGCTGTATTTT.

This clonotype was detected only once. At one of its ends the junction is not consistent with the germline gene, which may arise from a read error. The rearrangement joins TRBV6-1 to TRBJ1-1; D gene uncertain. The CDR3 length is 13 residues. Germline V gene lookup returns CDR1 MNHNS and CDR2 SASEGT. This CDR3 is CASSEEMNSDDFF. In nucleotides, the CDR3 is TGTGCCAGCAGTGAAGAGATGAACTCTGACGATTTCTTC.

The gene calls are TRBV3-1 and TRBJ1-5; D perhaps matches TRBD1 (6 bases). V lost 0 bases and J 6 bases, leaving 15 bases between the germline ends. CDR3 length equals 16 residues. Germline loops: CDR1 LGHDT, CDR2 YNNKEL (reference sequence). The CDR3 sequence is CASSQEGAGAGQPQHF. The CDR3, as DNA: TGTGCCAGCAGCCAAGAAGGGGCAGGGGCAGGTCAGCCCCAGCATTTT.

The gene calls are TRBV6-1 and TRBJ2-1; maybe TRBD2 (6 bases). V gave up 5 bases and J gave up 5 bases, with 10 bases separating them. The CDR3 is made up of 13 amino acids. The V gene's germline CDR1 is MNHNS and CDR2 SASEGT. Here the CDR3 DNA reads TGTGCCAGCAGTACAGCGGGCCACAATGAGCAGTTCTTC. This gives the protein CASSTAGHNEQFF.

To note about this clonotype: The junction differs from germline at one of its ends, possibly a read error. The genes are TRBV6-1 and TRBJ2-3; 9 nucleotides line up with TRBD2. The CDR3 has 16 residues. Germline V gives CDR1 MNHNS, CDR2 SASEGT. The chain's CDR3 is CVSSETSGCTTDTQYF. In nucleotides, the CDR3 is TGTGTGAGCAGCGAGACTAGCGGCTGTACCACAGATACGCAGTATTTC.

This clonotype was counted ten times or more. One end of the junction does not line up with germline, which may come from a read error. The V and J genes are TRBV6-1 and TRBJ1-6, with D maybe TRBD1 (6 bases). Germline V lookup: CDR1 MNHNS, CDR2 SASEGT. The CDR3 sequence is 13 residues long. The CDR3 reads CASSDRDTTPLHF. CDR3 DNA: TGTGCTAGCAGTGACCGGGACACTACACCCCTCCACTTT.